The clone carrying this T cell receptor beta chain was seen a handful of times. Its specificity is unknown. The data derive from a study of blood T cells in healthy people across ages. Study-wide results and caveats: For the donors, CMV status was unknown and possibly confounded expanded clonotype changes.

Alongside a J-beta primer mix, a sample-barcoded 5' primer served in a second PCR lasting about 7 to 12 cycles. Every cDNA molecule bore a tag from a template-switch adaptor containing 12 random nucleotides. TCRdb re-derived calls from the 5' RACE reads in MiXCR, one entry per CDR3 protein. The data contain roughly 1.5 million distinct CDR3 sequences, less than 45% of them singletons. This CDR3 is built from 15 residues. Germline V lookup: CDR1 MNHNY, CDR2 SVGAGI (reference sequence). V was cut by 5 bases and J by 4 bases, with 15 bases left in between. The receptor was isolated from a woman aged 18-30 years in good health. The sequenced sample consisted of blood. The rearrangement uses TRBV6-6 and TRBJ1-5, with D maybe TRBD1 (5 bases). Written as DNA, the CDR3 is TGTGCCAGCAGTCAAGGAGGGGCAGTAAATCAGCCCCAGCATTTT. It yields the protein CASSQGGAVNQPQHF.